The 32 T cell receptor beta chains below come from one sample, sequenced in a study of cytomegalovirus exposure and HLA in healthy donors. Repertoires were generated with immunoSEQ multiplex PCR, while TCRdb's copy carries only in-frame clones and drops some. The table lists approximately 160,000 clones, about 90% of them singletons. Sample: PBMCs. These receptors were collected from a woman under 30 in good health and CMV-seropositive.

The chain uses TRBV7-9 and TRBJ1-2; perhaps TRBD1 as D (6 bases). The CDR3 has 17 residues. Germline lookup yields CDR1 SEHNR and CDR2 FQNEAQ (reference sequence). Trimming removed 4 bases from V and 4 bases from J, with 22 bases in between. The CDR3 sequence: CASSSPQDSTNPYGYTF. In DNA form, the CDR3 reads TGTGCCAGCAGCTCACCCCAGGACAGTACGAATCCCTATGGCTACACCTTC.

On this clone: A much larger clonotype is one base distant, so this may be a read error. This same CDR3 is encoded by further DNA sequences in the sample. The chain is built from TRBV5-6 and TRBJ1-2, with D possibly TRBD1 on 6 matching bases. This CDR3 has 13 amino acids. Trimming left V 0 bases short and J 4 bases short, with 7 bases between. From germline, CDR1 is SGHDT and CDR2 YYEEEE. CDR3 in amino acids: CASSLDRAYGYTF. As DNA, the CDR3 is TGTGCCAGCAGCTTGGACAGGGCCTATGGCTACACCTTC.

The V call is TRBV11-2, the J call TRBJ1-1; tentatively, D is TRBD1 (5 bases). CDR1 is SGHAT, CDR2 FQNNGV, per germline. V shed 4 bases and J shed 7 bases, with 10 bases lying between them. The CDR3 runs 12 residues. Written as DNA, the CDR3 is TGTGCCAGCAGCTCAGACAGTCTTGAAGCTTTCTTT. Amino acid sequence: CASSSDSLEAFF.

CDR3: CASRQGLMNTEAFF. The CDR3, as DNA: TGTGCCAGTAGACAGGGGCTGATGAACACTGAAGCTTTCTTT. The chain couples TRBV2 to TRBJ1-1, with 8 bases fitting TRBD1. V was clipped by 9 bases and J by 0 bases; unmatched bases: 6. The germline gives CDR1 SNHLY, CDR2 FYNNEI. The CDR3 runs 14 residues. Full variable domain (remainder filled in from reference TRBV2 and TRBJ1-1): EPEVTQTPSHQVTQMGQEVILRCVPISNHLYFYWYRQILGQKVEFLVSFYNNEISEKSEIFDDQFSVERPDGSNFTLKIRSTKLEDSAMYFCASRQGLMNTEAFFGQGTRLTVV.

This rearrangement joins TRBV19 to TRBJ2-2; 8 bases fit TRBD1. The CDR3 covers 21 residues. V shed 4 bases and J 2 bases; nucleotides not matched to a gene: 21. CDR1 is LNHDA, CDR2 SQIVND, per germline (reference sequence). The CDR3 DNA reads as TGTGCCAGTAGTACCAACTTCGGACAGGGTCGGGCTTGGGGCAACACCGGGGAGCTGTTTTTT. Residues: CASSTNFGQGRAWGNTGELFF.

The chain is built from TRBV19 and TRBJ2-3, with a possible D match to TRBD1 (6 bases). The CDR3 contains 16 residues. V lost 2 bases and J lost 4, with 16 bases in between. Germline CDR1 and CDR2: LNHDA and SQIVND (reference sequence). The CDR3: CASSIPRDQGPDTQYF. The CDR3 nucleotides read TGTGCCAGTAGTATACCCCGGGACCAGGGGCCAGATACGCAGTATTTT.

The V and J genes are TRBV9 and TRBJ2-2; TRBD2 agrees at 9 bases. J lost 3 bases, V lost 2 bases, and 5 bases had no gene match. Germline CDR1 reads SGDLS; CDR2 reads YYNGEE. The CDR3 sequence is 16 residues long. CDR3 nucleotide sequence: TGTGCCAGCAGCGTTAGCGGGAGAGTAGACACCGGGGAGCTGTTTTTT. As protein: CASSVSGRVDTGELFF.

The rearrangement joins TRBV7-2 to TRBJ1-5, with 9 positions matching TRBD1. Germline CDR1 and CDR2: SGHTA and FQGNSA. This CDR3 is 14 amino acids long. The trim removed 4 bases at V and 2 bases at J, leaving 0 bases unmatched. The chain's CDR3 is CASSWDRGNQPQHF. The CDR3, as DNA: TGTGCCAGCAGCTGGGACAGGGGCAATCAGCCCCAGCATTTT.

The V gene is TRBV2, the J gene TRBJ2-3; 8 positions agree with TRBD2. The V gene end was trimmed by 6 bases and the J gene end by 11 bases; junction bases not matched to a gene: 13. Germline CDR1 is SNHLY and CDR2 is FYNNEI. The CDR3 is made up of 14 amino acids. This CDR3 is CASSPAGALVVQYF. The CDR3, as DNA: TGTGCCAGCAGCCCAGCGGGGGCCCTCGTGGTGCAGTATTTT.

The V gene is TRBV5-1, the J gene TRBJ1-3; the match to TRBD1 covers 7 bases. The CDR3 totals 16 residues. Germline V gives CDR1 SGHRS, CDR2 YFSETQ. The J segment lost 2 bases and the V segment lost 3 bases, leaving 8 bases of the junction unmatched. CDR3 nucleotides: TGCGCCAGCAGCTCCCCCCCCAGGGGGGCTGGAAACACCATATATTTT. Its translation: CASSSPPRGAGNTIYF.

CDR3 region: CASSYDTQETQYF. DNA for the CDR3: TGTGCCAGCAGTTACGACACACAAGAGACCCAGTACTTC. This chain joins TRBV6-5 and TRBJ2-5; D gene uncertain. CDR3 size: 13 residues. In germline, CDR1 is MNHEY, CDR2 SVGAGI. V was trimmed by 2 bases and J by 2 bases, leaving 6 bases between them.

The chain carries TRBV6-1 and TRBJ2-7; 7 bases map to TRBD1. This CDR3 is built from 14 residues. Looked up from germline, CDR1 is MNHNS and CDR2 is SASEGT. V lost 10 bases and J lost 3; bases outside the gene matches: 12. This CDR3 is CAIRQGTELYEQYF. For the CDR3, the DNA is TGTGCCATCCGTCAGGGGACAGAACTCTACGAGCAGTACTTC.

The rearrangement links TRBV1 to TRBJ2-7; whether TRBD1, the table's D call, matches the DNA was not checked. TRBV1 is deemed a pseudogene. CDR3 length: 14 amino acids. In nucleotides, the CDR3 is TGCACCAGCAGTCACAGGGGGCCAATCTACGAGCAGTACTTC. Protein sequence: CTSSHRGPIYEQYF.

This chain links TRBV25-1 with TRBJ1-2; 8 bases match TRBD1. The germline gives CDR1 MGHDK, CDR2 SYGVNS. CDR3 length equals 13 residues. Unmatched junction bases numbered 6, after V lost 5 bases and J lost 7 bases. This chain's CDR3 is CASSSRGLSGYTF. CDR3 nucleotide sequence: TGTGCCAGCAGTTCCAGGGGGCTTTCTGGCTACACCTTC.

CDR3 in amino acids: CASSHISPDREGTEAFF. CDR3 in DNA: TGCGCCAGCAGCCACATTTCACCGGACAGGGAAGGCACTGAAGCTTTCTTT. The chain uses TRBV10-2 and TRBJ1-1; 8 nucleotides align to TRBD1. CDR1 WSHSY and CDR2 SAAADI come from the germline V gene. Germline trimming cut 6 bases from V and 4 bases from J; bases unmatched to any gene: 16. There are 17 residues in the CDR3.

The rearrangement joins TRBV14 to TRBJ1-4, with TRBD1 identical over 7 bases. The ends lost 1 base at V and 7 bases at J; junction bases unmatched: 6. Germline CDR1 and CDR2: SGHDN and FVKESK. The CDR3 covers 15 residues. This CDR3 reads CASSQGRRQGEKLFF. The CDR3 region has the DNA TGTGCCAGCAGCCAAGGCCGCAGACAGGGTGAAAAACTGTTTTTT. Supplemented by reference TRBV14 and TRBJ1-4, the full variable domain reads EAGVTQFPSHSVIEKGQTVTLRCDPISGHDNLYWYRRVMGKEIKFLLHFVKESKQDESGMPNNRFLAERTGGTYSTLKVQPAELEDSGVYFCASSQGRRQGEKLFFGSGTQLSVL.

In regard to this clone: It is unclear where the CDR3 begins or ends on the DNA, so no DNA is shown, and the CDR3 is as TCRdb lists it. This sequence joins TRBV28 and TRBJ1-2. The CDR3 has 11 amino acids, counting both end residues. Germline V lookup: CDR1 MDHEN, CDR2 SYDVKM. CDR3 loop: CASGSVRGYTF.

The chain links TRBV2 to TRBJ1-3, with no clear D. Trimming removed 6 bases at V and 0 bases at J, with 12 bases between. From germline, CDR1 is SNHLY and CDR2 FYNNEI. The CDR3 extends over 15 amino acids. The CDR3 here is CASRERALSGNTIYF. As DNA, the CDR3 is TGTGCCAGCAGGGAGAGAGCCCTCTCTGGAAACACCATATATTTT.

The chain has TRBV11-2 and TRBJ2-7, with a possible D match to TRBD2 (5 bases). Trimming shortened V by 4 bases and J by 0 bases, and 13 bases separated the two germline ends. CDR3 size: 15 residues. Germline V lookup: CDR1 SGHAT, CDR2 FQNNGV. The CDR3 DNA reads as TGTGCCAGCAGCTGGACTCGCGGTAGCTCCTACGAGCAGTACTTC. Encoded protein: CASSWTRGSSYEQYF.

The rearrangement uses TRBV29-1 and TRBJ2-5; D is perhaps TRBD1 (6 bases). Germline V gives CDR1 SQVTM, CDR2 ANQGSEA. The CDR3 sequence is 13 residues long. The germline V and J ends were trimmed by 5 bases and 2 bases, with 12 bases remaining between them. In DNA form, the CDR3 reads TGCAGCGTTAAGGACAGCCGGCAAGAGACCCAGTACTTC. Amino acid sequence: CSVKDSRQETQYF. Looking up the rest from reference TRBV29-1 and TRBJ2-5 gives the full variable domain: SAVISQKPSRDICQRGTSLTIQCQVDSQVTMMFWYRQQPGQSLTLIATANQGSEATYESGFVIDKFPISRPNLTFSTLTVSNMSPEDSSIYLCSVKDSRQETQYFGPGTRLLVL.

The chain carries TRBV19 and TRBJ1-1, with TRBD1 matching over 9 bases. V lost 3 bases, J lost 4 bases, and 3 bases stayed unmatched. CDR1 and CDR2 from the germline V gene are LNHDA and SQIVND (reference sequence). CDR3 length: 14 residues. Here the CDR3 reads CASSMETGGTEAFF. The CDR3 nucleotides read TGTGCCAGTAGTATGGAGACAGGGGGCACTGAAGCTTTCTTT.

The CDR3, as DNA: TGCGCCAGCAACTTCGGGGAACGGCTACATGGCTACACCTTC. This gives the protein CASNFGERLHGYTF. The rearrangement uses TRBV5-1 and TRBJ1-2; no reliable D call. Trimming took off 6 bases at V and 6 bases at J, with 18 bases between the two ends. Germline CDR1 and CDR2: SGHRS and YFSETQ. The CDR3 consists of 14 residues.

J is TRBJ2-1 and V is TRBV7-9, with 8 positions matching TRBD1. With 2 bases clipped from V and 8 bases from J, the junction kept 14 bases outside the gene matches. CDR3 size: 17 residues. CDR1 and CDR2 (germline): SEHNR, FQNEAQ (reference sequence). In nucleotides, the CDR3 is TGTGCCAGCAGCTTACAAGTTTTGGACAGGGATAGGGATGAGCAGTTCTTC. Translating it yields CASSLQVLDRDRDEQFF.

This rearrangement joins TRBV15 to TRBJ2-1; D unclear. The CDR3 runs to 14 residues. Trimming pared 0 bases from V and 7 bases from J, leaving 10 bases between. Germline-derived CDR1 and CDR2 are LNHNV and YYDKDF (reference sequence). CDR3 region: CATSRDSTNNEQFF. In DNA, the CDR3 is TGTGCCACCAGCAGAGATTCTACTAATAATGAGCAGTTCTTC.

The chain combines TRBV4-1 with TRBJ1-1, with D uncertain. Germline loops: CDR1 MGHRA, CDR2 YSYEKL. The V end was cut by 1 base, the J end by 2 bases, with 5 bases between. The CDR3 runs to 13 residues. The CDR3 protein is CASSQAGNTEAFF. DNA of the CDR3: TGCGCCAGCAGCCAAGCAGGTAACACTGAAGCTTTCTTT.

This clone turned up a few times. The rearrangement uses TRBV7-9 and TRBJ1-1; tentative D call: TRBD1 (6 bases). The V end was cut by 5 bases, the J end by 4 bases, with 14 bases between. This CDR3 is built from 14 residues. Germline V lookup: CDR1 SEHNR, CDR2 FQNEAQ (reference sequence). The chain's CDR3 is CASSGAQGGTEAFF. CDR3 nucleotide sequence: TGTGCCAGCAGCGGTGCACAGGGTGGCACTGAAGCTTTCTTT.

The J gene is TRBJ2-1, the V gene TRBV4-1; the D gene is possibly TRBD2 (5 bases). The CDR3 has 12 residues. Per germline, CDR1 MGHRA and CDR2 YSYEKL. Trimming left V 4 bases short and J 9 bases short, with 10 bases between. This chain's CDR3 is CASSRSRGEQFF. CDR3 bases: TGCGCCAGCAGCCGCAGTCGGGGTGAGCAGTTCTTC.

The V and J genes are TRBV7-2 and TRBJ1-4; 8 nucleotides match TRBD1. The CDR3 contains 14 residues. CDR1 is SGHTA and CDR2 is FQGNSA in the germline V gene. The V segment lost 8 bases and the J segment 6 bases; nucleotides outside the gene matches: 8. CDR3 DNA sequence: TGTGCCAGCTCTTTACAGGGGGATGATGAAAAACTGTTTTTT. Translation gives CASSLQGDDEKLFF.

The rearrangement uses TRBV5-1 and TRBJ1-1; no definite D call. The CDR3 has 13 residues. Germline CDR1 and CDR2: SGHRS and YFSETQ. Trimming stripped 0 bases from V and 4 bases from J, with 7 bases between. In DNA form, the CDR3 reads TGCGCCAGCAGCTTGGTCGACACCACTGAAGCTTTCTTT. This codes for CASSLVDTTEAFF.

This chain's CDR3 is CASGLAGNYEQYF. The CDR3, as DNA: TGCGCCAGCGGACTAGCGGGGAACTACGAGCAGTACTTC. This rearrangement joins TRBV5-1 to TRBJ2-7, with TRBD2 identical over 12 bases. Trimming took 7 bases from V and 3 from J; bases not matched to a gene: 2. CDR1 and CDR2 from the germline V gene are SGHRS and YFSETQ. This CDR3 is 13 amino acids long.

This chain links TRBV6-5 with TRBJ1-1; TRBD1 matches 10 bases. There are 14 residues in the CDR3. Germline V gene data show CDR1 as MNHEY and CDR2 as SVGAGI. The V gene end was trimmed by 6 bases and the J gene end by 10 bases; junction bases not matched to a gene: 11. The CDR3 loop reads CASSDRGQVALAFF. The CDR3 region has the DNA TGTGCCAGCAGCGACAGGGGGCAGGTAGCGTTAGCTTTCTTT.

The chain combines TRBV11-3 with TRBJ1-1; D gene ambiguous. Deletions cut 0 bases from V and 5 bases from J, with 7 bases between. From germline, CDR1 is SGHNT and CDR2 YENEEA. The CDR3 has 13 amino acids. In DNA form, the CDR3 reads TGTGCCAGCAGCTTAGAATTCACAACTGAAGCTTTCTTT. This codes for CASSLEFTTEAFF. Variable domain in full (rest from reference TRBV11-3 and TRBJ1-1): EAGVVQSPRYKIIEKKQPVAFWCNPISGHNTLYWYLQNLGQGPELLIRYENEEAVDDSQLPKDRFSAERLKGVDSTLKIQPAELGDSAVYLCASSLEFTTEAFFGQGTRLTVV.